This TCR beta chain was identified during a study of vaccination and CD4 T cells after COVID-19. The overall study: Recovered patients in the cohort numbered six men and four women, two of them Hispanic.

This clonotype is deemed medium-sized. The antigen is not known. Cultured CD4+ T-cell DNA underwent Oncomine TCR Beta short-read sequencing. TCRdb independently ran MiXCR on the PCR reads; one entry per CDR3 protein. The sample consists of about 17,000 distinct CDR3 sequences, 31% of them appearing once. The CDR3 extends over 14 amino acids. V was cut by 6 bases and J by 8 bases, with 19 bases left in between. The germline CDR1 and CDR2 sequences are MDHEN and SYDVKM. Treatment reported: roughly 10-day PBMC culture with coronavirus spike peptide pools or control peptides (ViraFEST assay). Peptide pool stimulation in ViraFEST expanded antigen-specific T cells, whose TCRs were then sequenced.

This TCR was recovered from a human donor with COVID-19. The source material was cultured CD4+ T cells from blood. V usage is TRBV28 and J usage is TRBJ1-2, with D hard to call. CDR3 region: CASSPNAGVGGYTF. For the CDR3, the DNA is TGTGCCAGCAGCCCTAATGCTGGAGTAGGGGGCTACACCTTC.